Following are 13 T cell receptor beta chains from one sample sequenced in a study of blood T cells in healthy people across ages. Primed by a sample-barcoded 5' primer and a J-beta primer mix, a second PCR proceeded for 7 to 11 cycles. TCRdb independently ran MiXCR on the 5' RACE reads; one entry per CDR3 protein. The repertoire holds about 1.5 million distinct CDR3 sequences, roughly two fifths seen once, with about 4% in the top ten. The sequencing sample was made of blood. The origin of the receptors is a woman aged 18-29 years in good health.

The chain couples TRBV27 to TRBJ2-5, with 7 bases fitting TRBD1. This CDR3 has 14 amino acids. Germline CDR1 is MNHEY and CDR2 is SMNVEV (reference sequence). Losses at the gene ends were 7 bases for V and 11 bases for J; bases not matched to a gene: 16. CDR3: CASILTGVSGEQYF. CDR3 DNA sequence: TGTGCCAGCATCCTTACAGGGGTATCAGGGGAGCAGTACTTC.

The chain couples TRBV29-1 to TRBJ2-1, with D possibly being TRBD1 (6 bases). This CDR3 region has 14 residues. Trimming cost V 6 bases and J 0 bases, with 12 bases left between them. CDR1 and CDR2 from the germline V gene are SQVTM and ANQGSEA. CDR3 loop: CSVTDRSSYNEQFF. In nucleotides, the CDR3 is TGCAGCGTGACTGACAGGAGCTCCTACAATGAGCAGTTCTTC.

The chain has TRBV2 and TRBJ1-1; possibly TRBD1 for D (5 bases). Trimming left V 6 bases short and J 7 bases short, with 12 bases between. The germline V gene encodes CDR1 SNHLY and CDR2 FYNNEI. The CDR3 runs 12 residues. Here the CDR3 reads CASRTAGREAFF. CDR3 bases: TGTGCCAGCAGAACTGCAGGGCGTGAAGCTTTCTTT.

This clonotype has just one count. A junction boundary mismatches the germline segment, possibly from a read error. The chain joins TRBV6-5 to TRBJ2-1; D perhaps matches TRBD1 (6 bases). The CDR3 spans 15 residues. Germline-derived CDR1 and CDR2 are MNHEY and SVGAGI. CDR3 nucleotides: TGTGCCAGCAGTCCTGACAGGAGAACCTACAATGAGCAGTTATTC. Translating it yields CASSPDRRTYNEQLF.

This clonotype was found a few times. The rearrangement joins TRBV7-9 to TRBJ2-7; 7 nucleotides agree with TRBD2. V shed 0 bases and J 7 bases; nucleotides not matched to a gene: 9. CDR3 length: 15 amino acids. From germline, CDR1 is SEHNR and CDR2 FQNEAQ (reference sequence). The CDR3 DNA reads as TGTGCCAGCAGCTTAGCCAGCGGGGTAAACAATGAGCAGTACTTC. Protein: CASSLASGVNNEQYF.

This chain links TRBV6-2 or TRBV6-3 with TRBJ1-5; 9 nucleotides align to TRBD1. V trimming: 6 bases; J trimming: 4 bases; junction bases outside the gene matches: 10. The CDR3 consists of 16 residues. Germline-derived CDR1 and CDR2 are MNHEY and SVGEGT. For the CDR3, the DNA is TGTGCCAGCAGGGTACCGGGACAGGGTATTAATCAGCCCCAGCATTTT. The encoded protein is CASRVPGQGINQPQHF.

This clonotype was seen only a few times. The genes are TRBV7-2 and TRBJ1-4; possibly TRBD1 for D (5 bases). Deletions cut 3 bases from V and 3 bases from J, with 14 bases between. The CDR3 totals 16 residues. Germline assignment: CDR1 SGHTA and CDR2 FQGNSA. CDR3 bases: TGTGCCAGCAGCTTCGACAGATTTCTTCCTAATGAAAAACTGTTTTTT. It encodes CASSFDRFLPNEKLFF.

The chain is built from TRBV12-3 or TRBV12-4 and TRBJ1-3; D possibly corresponds to TRBD1 (6 bases). This CDR3 comprises 16 residues. The germline V and J ends were trimmed by 4 bases and 1 base, with 14 bases remaining between them. Here the CDR3 reads CASSWGRRGSGNTIYF. DNA of the CDR3: TGTGCCAGCAGTTGGGGACGAAGGGGGTCTGGAAACACCATATATTTT.

This rearrangement joins TRBV4-2 to TRBJ2-2, with D perhaps TRBD2 (5 bases). V lost 1 base and J 2 bases, leaving 8 bases between the germline ends. Germline values: CDR1 LGHNA, CDR2 YNFKEQ. This CDR3 spans 15 amino acids. The chain's CDR3 is CASSQVGDNTGELFF. DNA for the CDR3: TGTGCCAGCAGCCAAGTCGGGGATAACACCGGGGAGCTGTTTTTT.

This sequence joins TRBV20-1 and TRBJ2-1, with a tentative D call TRBD2 (5 bases). The CDR3 consists of 13 residues. The V end lost 1 base, the J end lost 8 bases, and 12 bases lay between the germline ends. CDR1 DFQATT and CDR2 SNEGSKA come from the germline V gene (reference sequence). The CDR3 region is CSARATRFHEQFF. The CDR3 DNA follows: TGCAGTGCTAGAGCAACTAGGTTCCATGAGCAGTTCTTC.

In this sample, this clonotype turned up a few times. The rearrangement uses TRBV4-2 and TRBJ1-6, with TRBD1 matching 9 bases. J was trimmed by 5 bases and V by 3 bases; bases with no gene match: 5. The CDR3 has 16 residues. Germline CDR1 is LGHNA and CDR2 is YNFKEQ. For the CDR3, the DNA is TGTGCCAGCAGCCATGGACAGGGGCCGAATAATTCACCCCTCCACTTT. It yields the protein CASSHGQGPNNSPLHF.

This clonotype was detected a few times. Here the CDR3 DNA reads TGTGCCAGCAGGGTACAGGGGGAGAGCGCTGAAGCTTTCTTT. Encoded protein: CASRVQGESAEAFF. This rearrangement joins TRBV7-9 to TRBJ1-1, with TRBD1 matching over 8 bases. V shed 6 bases and J 6 bases; nucleotides not matched to a gene: 9. Germline V gene data show CDR1 as SEHNR and CDR2 as FQNEAQ (reference sequence). The CDR3 totals 14 residues.

This clonotype was counted a few times. The chain recombines TRBV29-1 with TRBJ2-3; 8 nucleotides align to TRBD1. Germline loops: CDR1 SQVTM, CDR2 ANQGSEA. The CDR3 contains 14 residues. V lost 4 bases and J lost 2; bases outside the gene matches: 5. The CDR3 DNA is TGCAGCGTTGTGGGACAGGACTACACAGATACGCAGTATTTT. This gives the protein CSVVGQDYTDTQYF.